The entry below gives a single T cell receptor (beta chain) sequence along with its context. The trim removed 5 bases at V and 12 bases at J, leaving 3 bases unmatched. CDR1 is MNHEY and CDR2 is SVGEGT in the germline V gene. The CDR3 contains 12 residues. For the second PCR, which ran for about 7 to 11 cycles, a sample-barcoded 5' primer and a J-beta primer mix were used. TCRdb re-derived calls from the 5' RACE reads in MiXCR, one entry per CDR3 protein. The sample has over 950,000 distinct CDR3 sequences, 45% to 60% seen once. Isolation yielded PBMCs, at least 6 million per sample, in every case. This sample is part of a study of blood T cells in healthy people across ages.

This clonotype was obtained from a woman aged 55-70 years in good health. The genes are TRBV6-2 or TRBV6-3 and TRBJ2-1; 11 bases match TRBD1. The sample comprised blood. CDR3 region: CASSADRGRQFF. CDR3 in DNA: TGTGCCAGCAGTGCGGACAGGGGGCGGCAGTTCTTC.